Listed below are T cell receptor beta chains from one sample, sequenced in a study of graft-versus-host responses after intestinal transplantation. These receptors' antigens are unknown. Data came from immunoSEQ multiplex PCR; TCRdb stores just in-frame clones and leaves some out. Counted here are 71,000 or so clones, about nine tenths occurring once; the ten biggest clones make up approximately 1.3%. The starting material was unstimulated CD8+ T cells sorted from spleen or lymph node cells, obtained before intestinal transplant. The receptor source for this set is a human donor who received an intestinal transplant. Each CDR3 is given with its conserved first and last residue.

V: TRBV13
J: TRBJ2-7
CDR3: CASSRGDRLYEQYF

V: TRBV9
J: TRBJ1-1
CDR3: CASSALLGDDTEAFF

V: TRBV5-6
J: TRBJ2-7
CDR3: CASSLVGLAGEQYF

V: TRBV6-1
J: TRBJ1-2
CDR3: CASSEWDSSLYGYTF

V: TRBV7-4
J: TRBJ1-2
CDR3: CASSGSTRAARKTYGYTF

V: TRBV6-6
J: TRBJ1-1
CDR3: CASVRQGEDTEAFF

V: TRBV10-3
J: TRBJ2-7
CDR3: CAISESTRRGPHYEQYF

V: TRBV19
J: TRBJ1-1
CDR3: CASSLRGTWAEAFF

V: TRBV7-2
J: TRBJ2-5
CDR3: CASSLRRDRAFGETQYF

V: TRBV7-2
J: TRBJ2-5
CDR3: CASSRIGASVLETQYF

V: TRBV5-5
J: TRBJ1-1
CDR3: CASSLAYTEAFF

V: TRBV27
J: TRBJ2-7
CDR3: CASSLSGAYEQYF

V: TRBV27
J: TRBJ2-7
CDR3: CASSSTGYEQYF

V: TRBV11-1
J: TRBJ2-1
CDR3: CASSLAGTKTYNEQFF

V: TRBV2
J: TRBJ1-6
CDR3: CAKGDRGSPLHF

V: TRBV4-1
J: TRBJ1-2
CDR3: CASSQVLQGSEGYTF

V: TRBV9
J: TRBJ2-7
CDR3: CASSPRESAYEQYF